This entry lists 28 T cell receptor beta chains sequenced from one sample in a study of control samples from healthy donors and cancer patients. Profiled with immunoSEQ multiplex PCR; TCRdb holds only in-frame clones, not every one. Of roughly 130,000 clones listed, about 95% are singletons. The sequencing sample was made of blood. The origin of the receptors is a man aged 25-40 years in good health.

The J gene is TRBJ2-1, the V gene TRBV6-2 or TRBV6-3, with a possible D match to TRBD1 (6 bases). CDR1 is MNHEY, CDR2 SVGEGT, per germline. Trimming removed 5 bases at V and 9 bases at J, with 17 bases between. The CDR3 is made up of 14 amino acids. The CDR3 DNA sequence: TGTGCCAGCAGTAACTACAGGGTCAGCACTGAGCAGTTCTTC. This encodes CASSNYRVSTEQFF.

This clone was observed a single time. The rearrangement links TRBV6-6 to TRBJ1-5; 8 nucleotides match TRBD1. V trimming: 7 bases; J trimming: 3 bases; junction bases outside the gene matches: 5. CDR1 is MNHNY and CDR2 is SVGAGI in the germline V gene (reference sequence). This CDR3 is 14 amino acids long. CDR3 DNA: TGTGCCAGCAACGACAGGGGAAACAATCAGCCCCAGCATTTT. Translated, it gives CASNDRGNNQPQHF.

The chain has TRBV5-1 and TRBJ1-1; 7 positions match TRBD1. The junction had 11 bases not matched to a gene; V was cut back by 4 bases and J by 5 bases. Germline CDR1 SGHRS, CDR2 YFSETQ. The CDR3 consists of 15 residues. CDR3 in DNA: TGCGCCAGCAGCCAGACAGGGAGGGGGACGACTGAAGCTTTCTTT. Protein: CASSQTGRGTTEAFF.

V and J are TRBV7-2 and TRBJ2-1; the match to TRBD2 covers 7 bases. The germline V gene has CDR1 SGHTA and CDR2 FQGNSA. With V trimmed by 0 bases and J by 8 bases, 4 bases remained unmatched. The CDR3 extends over 14 amino acids. The CDR3 coding sequence is TGTGCCAGCAGCTTAGCGGGAACTAGCGATGAGCAGTTCTTC. Residues: CASSLAGTSDEQFF.

This sequence joins TRBV4-1 and TRBJ2-1, with D tentatively TRBD2 (7 bases). With 0 bases removed from V and 9 bases from J, the gap between germline ends came to 24 bases. Germline CDR1 is MGHRA and CDR2 is YSYEKL. There are 18 residues in the CDR3. The CDR3 DNA sequence: TGCGCCAGCAGCCAAGACCCAATAGGGCAGGGGACTAAAGGTGAGCAGTTCTTC. It is translated as CASSQDPIGQGTKGEQFF.

The count of this clone is one. This chain links TRBV4-3 with TRBJ2-2, with 7 bases that match TRBD2. Looked up from germline, CDR1 is LGHNA and CDR2 is YSLEER. V gave up 2 bases and J gave up 3 bases; unmatched junction bases: 6. The CDR3 has 16 residues. This chain's CDR3 is CASSQLTSDDTGELFF. CDR3 bases: TGCGCCAGCAGCCAACTAACTAGCGATGACACCGGGGAGCTGTTTTTT.

This clone has more than one count but fewer than ten. The chain recombines TRBV19 with TRBJ1-2; 10 bases fit TRBD1. Germline V lookup: CDR1 LNHDA, CDR2 SQIVND (reference sequence). The trim removed 10 bases at V and 4 bases at J, leaving 18 bases unmatched. The CDR3 is 17 residues long. CDR3 sequence: CATTYRDRGPRGYGYTF. The CDR3 region has the DNA TGTGCCACAACATACCGGGACAGGGGACCCCGAGGCTATGGCTACACCTTC.

V is TRBV5-1 and J is TRBJ1-1, with 12 bases lining up with TRBD1. The V segment lost 3 bases and the J segment 1 base; nucleotides outside the gene matches: 7. CDR1 and CDR2 (germline): SGHRS, YFSETQ. This CDR3 region has 17 residues. The CDR3 nucleotides are TGCGCCAGCAGCTCCGGGACAGGGGGCTCGGCGAACACTGAAGCTTTCTTT. Translating it yields CASSSGTGGSANTEAFF.

The rearrangement joins TRBV19 to TRBJ1-5; D is unresolved. Trimming pared 2 bases from V and 0 bases from J, leaving 8 bases between. The CDR3 has 15 residues. Germline-derived CDR1 and CDR2 are LNHDA and SQIVND (reference sequence). The CDR3 DNA reads as TGTGCCAGTAGTATATCTCGTTTTAGCAATCAGCCCCAGCATTTT. This codes for CASSISRFSNQPQHF.

J is TRBJ2-6 and V is TRBV4-1; TRBD2 is a possible D gene (6 bases). The germline V and J ends were trimmed by 4 bases and 1 base, with 14 bases remaining between them. Germline CDR1 is MGHRA and CDR2 is YSYEKL. There are 17 residues in the CDR3. Here the CDR3 reads CASSRGSRESGANVLTF. Written as DNA, the CDR3 is TGCGCCAGCAGCCGAGGGTCCCGGGAGTCTGGGGCCAACGTCCTGACTTTC.

The V and J genes are TRBV2 and TRBJ2-2; D uncertain. The CDR3 is 15 amino acids. Looked up from germline, CDR1 is SNHLY and CDR2 is FYNNEI. The ends were cut back, 5 bases at V and 1 base at J, with 11 bases in the middle. CDR3 sequence (DNA): TGTGCCAGCAGTTCAGTAACCCTGAACACCGGGGAGCTGTTTTTT. This translates into CASSSVTLNTGELFF. Drawing the rest from reference TRBV2 and TRBJ2-2, the complete variable domain is EPEVTQTPSHQVTQMGQEVILRCVPISNHLYFYWYRQILGQKVEFLVSFYNNEISEKSEIFDDQFSVERPDGSNFTLKIRSTKLEDSAMYFCASSSVTLNTGELFFGEGSRLTVL.

The J gene is TRBJ1-1, the V gene TRBV5-4; unclear D gene. Germline CDR1 is SGHNT and CDR2 is YYREEE (reference sequence). Trimming cost V 4 bases and J 1 base, with 11 bases left between them. The CDR3 runs to 14 residues. CDR3 region: CASSPIGRNTEAFF. CDR3 bases: TGTGCCAGCAGCCCTATCGGTCGGAACACTGAAGCTTTCTTT.

The rearrangement links TRBV6-5 to TRBJ1-5; the D gene is possibly TRBD1 (5 bases). The CDR3 loop spans 13 amino acids. V was cut by 4 bases and J by 9 bases, with 13 bases left in between. CDR1 is MNHEY and CDR2 is SVGAGI in the germline V gene. This chain's CDR3 is CASSWDSGSPQHF. CDR3 sequence (DNA): TGTGCCAGCAGTTGGGACTCGGGATCGCCCCAGCATTTT.

The chain couples TRBV3-1 (or the pseudogene TRBV3-2) to TRBJ2-3, with 10 bases identical to TRBD2. The CDR3 is made up of 14 amino acids. Trimming at V came to 6 bases and at J to 5 bases, leaving 5 bases not matched to a gene. The germline CDR1 and CDR2 sequences are LGHDT and YNNKEL (reference sequence). CDR3 loop: CASRLSGGVDTQYF. CDR3 bases: TGTGCCAGCAGGTTAAGCGGGGGGGTAGATACGCAGTATTTT.

In this sample, this clone turned up once. The chain is built from TRBV5-1 and TRBJ2-1; no reliable D call. V lost 2 bases and J lost 0, with 9 bases in between. Germline CDR1 reads SGHRS; CDR2 reads YFSETQ. This CDR3 comprises 15 residues. The CDR3 loop reads CASSFLVSSYNEQFF. The CDR3 coding sequence is TGCGCCAGCAGCTTCCTTGTGAGCTCCTACAATGAGCAGTTCTTC.

The chain links TRBV5-1 to TRBJ2-5, with D unclear. This CDR3 has 12 residues. V was clipped by 0 bases and J by 5 bases, with 5 bases between them. Germline V lookup: CDR1 SGHRS, CDR2 YFSETQ. CDR3 nucleotides: TGCGCCAGCAGCTTGGCCCAGGAGACCCAGTACTTC. Translation: CASSLAQETQYF.

The rearrangement uses TRBV4-3 and TRBJ2-7; D assignment may be TRBD1 or TRBD2 (5 bases each). Looked up from germline, CDR1 is LGHNA and CDR2 is YSLEER. The CDR3 sequence is 15 residues long. Trimming cost V 1 base and J 2 bases, with 12 bases left between them. The CDR3 nucleotides read TGCGCCAGCAGCCAAGGCTGGGACGGAACCTACGAGCAGTACTTC. This gives the protein CASSQGWDGTYEQYF.

This sequence joins TRBV9 and TRBJ2-7; D is perhaps TRBD2 (6 bases). The CDR3 length is 16 residues. The germline CDR1 and CDR2 sequences are SGDLS and YYNGEE. The V end lost 2 bases, the J end lost 6 bases, and 21 bases lay between the germline ends. In DNA, the CDR3 is TGTGCCAGCAGCGTCGGGGCCGGGGGTCTAGGCGGCGAGCAGTACTTC. Translating it yields CASSVGAGGLGGEQYF. Combining the CDR3 with reference TRBV9 and TRBJ2-7 gives the whole variable domain DSGVTQTPKHLITATGQRVTLRCSPRSGDLSVYWYQQSLDQGLQFLIQYYNGEERAKGNILERFSAQQFPDLHSELNLSSLELGDSALYFCASSVGAGGLGGEQYFGPGTRLTVT.

The chain couples TRBV2 to TRBJ1-4; 9 bases map to TRBD1. V lost 10 bases to trimming and J lost 8 bases; unmatched junction nucleotides: 8. The CDR3 runs 13 residues. From germline, CDR1 is SNHLY and CDR2 FYNNEI. The CDR3 sequence: CATAGTGHEKLFF. CDR3 DNA sequence: TGTGCCACCGCAGGGACAGGGCACGAAAAACTGTTTTTT.

The chain is built from TRBV30 and TRBJ2-7; 7 bases are shared with TRBD1. The germline gives CDR1 GTSNPN, CDR2 SVGIG (reference sequence). The CDR3 is made up of 13 amino acids. With V trimmed by 3 bases and J by 2 bases, 4 bases remained unmatched. Here the CDR3 DNA reads TGTGCCTGGAGAAGAGGGGGCCCCTACGAGCAGTACTTC. It specifies CAWRRGGPYEQYF. The whole variable domain, filled in from reference TRBV30 and TRBJ2-7, reads SQTIHQWPATLVQPVGSPLSLECTVEGTSNPNLYWYRQAAGRGLQLLFYSVGIGQISSEVPQNLSASRPQDRQFILSSKKLLLSDSGFYLCAWRRGGPYEQYFGPGTRLTVT.

The rearrangement joins TRBV19 to TRBJ1-4, with unresolved D. The CDR3 covers 12 residues. Trimming cost V 3 bases and J 7 bases, with 6 bases left between them. Germline V lookup: CDR1 LNHDA, CDR2 SQIVND (reference sequence). The CDR3 is CASSIGSEKLFF. Written as DNA, the CDR3 is TGTGCCAGTAGTATTGGGAGTGAAAAACTGTTTTTT.

This chain uses TRBV6-2 or TRBV6-3 with TRBJ2-7, with no clear D. In germline, CDR1 is MNHEY, CDR2 SVGEGT. Trimming cost V 4 bases and J 3 bases, with 4 bases left between them. This CDR3 contains 11 residues. CDR3 in amino acids: CASSWGYEQYF. CDR3 DNA sequence: TGTGCCAGCAGTTGGGGCTACGAGCAGTACTTC.

The gene calls are TRBV5-4 and TRBJ1-1, with a possible D match to TRBD1 (5 bases). V was pared by 6 bases and J by 6 bases, with 15 bases between. CDR1 and CDR2 from the germline V gene are SGHNT and YYREEE (reference sequence). The CDR3 runs to 13 residues. The chain's CDR3 is CASTRGGSAEAFF. CDR3 in DNA: TGTGCCAGCACCCGCGGGGGGAGCGCTGAAGCTTTCTTT.

The chain links TRBV6-8 to TRBJ2-4; the match to TRBD1 covers 10 bases. The CDR3 sequence is 17 residues long. V shed 2 bases, J shed 5 bases, and the junction held 9 bases outside the gene matches. From germline, CDR1 is MNHGY and CDR2 SAAAGT. The CDR3 here is CASSYGTGVPRENIQYF. In nucleotides, the CDR3 is TGTGCCAGCAGTTACGGGACAGGGGTCCCCCGGGAAAACATTCAGTACTTC.

The J gene is TRBJ2-2, the V gene TRBV2, with D perhaps TRBD1 (6 bases). Trimming left V 8 bases short and J 4 bases short, with 14 bases between. The CDR3 consists of 14 residues. Germline V gives CDR1 SNHLY, CDR2 FYNNEI. CDR3 protein: CASGKRGITGELFF. The CDR3 nucleotides read TGTGCCAGCGGGAAGAGGGGGATCACCGGGGAGCTGTTTTTT.

This sequence joins TRBV19 and TRBJ1-1; tentative D call: TRBD1 (5 bases). Germline assignment: CDR1 LNHDA and CDR2 SQIVND (reference sequence). Trimming took off 4 bases at V and 0 bases at J, with 15 bases between the two ends. CDR3 length: 16 residues. The CDR3: CASSNRGHGLNTEAFF. Here the CDR3 DNA reads TGTGCCAGTAGTAATAGGGGCCATGGGCTGAACACTGAAGCTTTCTTT.

V usage is TRBV7-2 and J usage is TRBJ1-1; D uncertain. The CDR3 contains 13 residues. Germline V gene data show CDR1 as SGHTA and CDR2 as FQGNSA. V was shortened by 5 bases and J by 3 bases, with 10 bases between the two germline ends. The CDR3 reads CASSPAGDTEAFF. Written as DNA, the CDR3 is TGTGCCAGCAGCCCCGCCGGGGACACTGAAGCTTTCTTT. The entire variable domain, with the rest obtained from reference TRBV7-2 and TRBJ1-1, is as follows: GAGVSQSPSNKVTEKGKDVELRCDPISGHTALYWYRQSLGQGLEFLIYFQGNSAPDKSGLPSDRFSAERTGGSVSTLTIQRTQQEDSAVYLCASSPAGDTEAFFGQGTRLTVV.

The chain carries TRBV25-1 and TRBJ2-6; D ambiguous. From germline, CDR1 is MGHDK and CDR2 SYGVNS. The CDR3 consists of 13 residues. Trimming removed 5 bases at V and 0 bases at J, with 2 bases between. The CDR3 DNA is TGTGCCAGCAGTTTCTCTGGGGCCAACGTCCTGACTTTC. Its translation is CASSFSGANVLTF. Using reference TRBV25-1 and TRBJ2-6 for the parts outside the CDR3, the full variable domain is EADIYQTPRYLVIGTGKKITLECSQTMGHDKMYWYQQDPGMELHLIHYSYGVNSTEKGDLSSESTVSRIRTEHFPLTLESARPSHTSQYLCASSFSGANVLTFGAGSRLTVL.